This is a list of T cell receptor beta chains from one sample in a study of T cell responses to AZD1222 COVID-19 vaccine. Profiling relied on immunoSEQ multiplex PCR, and the TCRdb table lists in-frame clones only, not all of them. Of approximately 190,000 clones in the sample, more than 75% were seen once. Sequencing was performed on peripheral blood, taken on day 0 of AZD1222 vaccination. These receptors all come from an adult in good health. CDR3s include the opening cysteine and the closing phenylalanine or tryptophan. D genes are given only for firm matches. A row's size may be missing; if present it is once, few, many or a size class.

DNA: TGTGCCAGCCGGGACAGAAGTAATGGCTACACCTTC
CDR3: CASRDRSNGYTF
D: TRBD1
size: once
J: TRBJ1-2
V: TRBV19

DNA: TGCAGAAGGGGGAAGGCGGCAGGTTCACCCCTCCACTTT
CDR3: CRRGKAAGSPLHF
D: .
size: .
J: TRBJ1-6
V: TRBV29-1

DNA: TGTGCCAGCAGTTACAGCCGGGGTCCTAATGAAAAACTGTTTTTT
CDR3: CASSYSRGPNEKLFF
D: .
size: once
J: TRBJ1-4
V: TRBV6-2/TRBV6-3

DNA: TGTGCCAGTAGGCCCGGAGTCGGGGGCACAGATACGCAGTATTTT
CDR3: CASRPGVGGTDTQYF
D: .
size: .
J: TRBJ2-3
V: TRBV19

DNA: TGTGCCAGCTCACCACTGATTGCGACGTACAATGAGCAGTTCTTC
CDR3: CASSPLIATYNEQFF
D: .
size: .
J: TRBJ2-1
V: TRBV18

DNA: TGTGCCAGCAGGTACGACCCTACAGCTGATCAGCCCCAGCATTTT
CDR3: CASRYDPTADQPQHF
D: .
size: .
J: TRBJ1-5
V: TRBV6-5

DNA: TGTGCCAGCAGCGTGGGGGTCGTGAACACTGAAGCTTTCTTT
CDR3: CASSVGVVNTEAFF
D: .
size: .
J: TRBJ1-1
V: TRBV9

DNA: TGTGCCAGCAGCCAAGGTTGGAGAGCGGGAGCTTACGAGCAGTACTTC
CDR3: CASSQGWRAGAYEQYF
D: TRBD2
size: .
J: TRBJ2-7
V: TRBV3-1/TRBV3-2

DNA: TGTGCCATCAGCCCCGGGACAGGGGGCAATGAAAAACTGTTTTTT
CDR3: CAISPGTGGNEKLFF
D: TRBD1
size: .
J: TRBJ1-4
V: TRBV10-3

DNA: TGCGCCAGCAGCTTGGCCTTTAGTCATGGCTACACCTTC
CDR3: CASSLAFSHGYTF
D: .
size: once
J: TRBJ1-2
V: TRBV5-1

DNA: TGTGCCAGCAGTTTCATAGGACAGGGGTACACTGAAGCTTTCTTT
CDR3: CASSFIGQGYTEAFF
D: TRBD1
size: .
J: TRBJ1-1
V: TRBV28

DNA: TGTGCCAGCAGCTCGACGGACAGGGACTACGAGCAGTACTTC
CDR3: CASSSTDRDYEQYF
D: TRBD1
size: .
J: TRBJ2-7
V: TRBV7-6

DNA: TGCAGCGTGCCGGGAACGAAGGCCTATGGCTACACCTTC
CDR3: CSVPGTKAYGYTF
D: .
size: .
J: TRBJ1-2
V: TRBV29-1

DNA: TGTGCCAGCAGCCGTTCTAGCGGGTCGGGCAATGAGCAGTTCTTC
CDR3: CASSRSSGSGNEQFF
D: TRBD2
size: .
J: TRBJ2-1
V: TRBV7-3

DNA: TGTGCCAGCAGCTTGGGTCGAGGACAGACCAATTACAATGAGCAGTTCTTC
CDR3: CASSLGRGQTNYNEQFF
D: .
size: .
J: TRBJ2-1
V: TRBV5-5

DNA: TGTGCCAGCAGTTTAAGGGGGGGACAGAATGCCCATGGCTACACCTTC
CDR3: CASSLRGGQNAHGYTF
D: TRBD1
size: .
J: TRBJ1-2
V: TRBV27

DNA: TGTGCCAGCAGTTACTCGCCAGGGTCGAACACTGAAGCTTTCTTT
CDR3: CASSYSPGSNTEAFF
D: .
size: .
J: TRBJ1-1
V: TRBV6-5

DNA: TGTGCCAGCAGACAGGGGATCAATCAGCCCCAGCATTTT
CDR3: CASRQGINQPQHF
D: TRBD1
size: .
J: TRBJ1-5
V: TRBV6-5

DNA: TGCGCCAGCAGCTTGGAAGGGACAGGGAACAATGAAAAACTGTTTTTT
CDR3: CASSLEGTGNNEKLFF
D: TRBD1
size: .
J: TRBJ1-4
V: TRBV5-1

DNA: TGTGCCAGCTCACCCTCCGTTGGCAGGGCTAATTCACCCCTCCACTTT
CDR3: CASSPSVGRANSPLHF
D: .
size: .
J: TRBJ1-6
V: TRBV18

DNA: TGTGCCAGAAGCTTGGACAGGGGCGGAGTGAACTCACCCCTCCACTTT
CDR3: CARSLDRGGVNSPLHF
D: TRBD1
size: few
J: TRBJ1-6
V: TRBV5-3

DNA: TGCGCCAGCAGCTACCTCGGGATTGGGGACACTGAAGCTTTCTTT
CDR3: CASSYLGIGDTEAFF
D: .
size: once
J: TRBJ1-1
V: TRBV5-1